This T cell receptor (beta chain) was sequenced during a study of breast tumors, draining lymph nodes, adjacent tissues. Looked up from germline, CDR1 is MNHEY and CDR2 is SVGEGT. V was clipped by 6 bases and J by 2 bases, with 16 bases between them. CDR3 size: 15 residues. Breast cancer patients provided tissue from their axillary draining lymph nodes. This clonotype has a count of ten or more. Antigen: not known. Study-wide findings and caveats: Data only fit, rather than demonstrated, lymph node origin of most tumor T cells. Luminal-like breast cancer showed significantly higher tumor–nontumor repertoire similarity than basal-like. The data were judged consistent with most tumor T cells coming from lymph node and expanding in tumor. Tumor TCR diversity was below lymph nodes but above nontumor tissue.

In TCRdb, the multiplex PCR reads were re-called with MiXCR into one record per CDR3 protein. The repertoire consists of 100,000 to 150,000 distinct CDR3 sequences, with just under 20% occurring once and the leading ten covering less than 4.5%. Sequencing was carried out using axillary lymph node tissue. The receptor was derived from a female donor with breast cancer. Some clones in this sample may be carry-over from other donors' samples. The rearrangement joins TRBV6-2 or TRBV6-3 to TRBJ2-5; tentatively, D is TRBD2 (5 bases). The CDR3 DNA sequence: TGTGCCAGCAGCCCCCCCGGGGTTGCTCAAGAGACCCAGTACTTC. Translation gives CASSPPGVAQETQYF.